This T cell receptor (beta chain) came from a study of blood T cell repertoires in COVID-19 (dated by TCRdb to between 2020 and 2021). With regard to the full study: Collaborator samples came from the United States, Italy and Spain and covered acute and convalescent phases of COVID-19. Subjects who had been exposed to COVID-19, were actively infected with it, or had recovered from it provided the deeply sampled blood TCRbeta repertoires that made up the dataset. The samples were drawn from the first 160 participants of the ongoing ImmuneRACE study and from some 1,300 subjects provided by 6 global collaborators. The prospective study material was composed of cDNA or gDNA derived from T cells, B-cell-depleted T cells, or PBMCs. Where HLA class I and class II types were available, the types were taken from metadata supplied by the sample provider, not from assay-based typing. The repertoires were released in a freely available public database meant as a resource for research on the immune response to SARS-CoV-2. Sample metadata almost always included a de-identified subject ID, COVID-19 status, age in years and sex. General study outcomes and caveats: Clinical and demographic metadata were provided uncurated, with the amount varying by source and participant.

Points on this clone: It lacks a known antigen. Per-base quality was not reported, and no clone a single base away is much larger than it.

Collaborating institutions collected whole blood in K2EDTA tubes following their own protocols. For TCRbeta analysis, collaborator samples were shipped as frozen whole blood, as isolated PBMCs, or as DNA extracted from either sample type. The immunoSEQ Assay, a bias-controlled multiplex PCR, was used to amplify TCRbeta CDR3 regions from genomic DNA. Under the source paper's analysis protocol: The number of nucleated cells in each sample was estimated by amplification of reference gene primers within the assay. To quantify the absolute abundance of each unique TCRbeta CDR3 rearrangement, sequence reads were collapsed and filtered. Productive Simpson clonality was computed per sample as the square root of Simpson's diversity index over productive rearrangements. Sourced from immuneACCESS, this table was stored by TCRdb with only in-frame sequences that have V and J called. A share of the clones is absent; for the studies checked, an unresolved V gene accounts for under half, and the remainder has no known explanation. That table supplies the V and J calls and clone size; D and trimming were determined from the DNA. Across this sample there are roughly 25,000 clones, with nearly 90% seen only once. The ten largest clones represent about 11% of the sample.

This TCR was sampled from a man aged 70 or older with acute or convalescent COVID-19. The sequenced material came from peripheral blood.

The DNA is TGTGCCAGCAGTTCCCGTGACAGGGCGGTGTGGGGCTACACCTTC. This translates into CASSSRDRAVWGYTF. The sequence is built from TRBV6-5 and TRBJ1-2, and TRBD1 matches 7 of the central bases. From cysteine to phenylalanine, the CDR3 is 15 amino acids long. Left in the record is the CDR3 DNA by itself, 45 bases read in frame from the first base. The junction shows trimming of 4 bases on V and 8 bases on J, and the gene matches do not reach 13 bases of it. CDR1 MNHEY and CDR2 SVGAGI were looked up in the germline V gene.